This record covers a single TCR beta chain. Its matching antigen is unknown. This specimen belongs to a study of T cell responses to AZD1222 COVID-19 vaccine. Study-wide results and caveats: Unmutated variant regions are reportedly the target of nearly half of TCRs that are spike-specific. Receipt of two AZD1222 doses was followed by a rise in Spike-specific TCR breadth and depth.

Here immunoSEQ multiplex PCR was the method, and the copy in TCRdb shows in-frame clones only, minus some. The sample yields about 140,000 clones, nearly 95% seen once. Germline V gene sequence: CDR1 SGHVS, CDR2 FQNEAQ. V gave up 5 bases and J gave up 2 bases, with 6 bases separating them. The CDR3 covers 12 residues. The origin of this receptor is an adult who received the AZD1222 COVID-19 vaccine. Source: peripheral blood, taken 28 days after the second AZD1222 dose. The chain carries TRBV7-8 and TRBJ1-1; no definite D call. The DNA for the CDR3 is TGTGCCAGCAGCCATCTTAACACTGAAGCTTTCTTT. It codes for CASSHLNTEAFF.